The clone carrying this T cell receptor (beta chain) was observed at least ten times. In building TCR beta libraries, iRepertoire HTBI primers were used together with Arm-PCR of CDR3 regions. TCRdb independently ran MiXCR on the multiplex PCR reads; one entry per CDR3 protein. The sample includes approximately 350,000 distinct CDR3 sequences, around 17% of them seen just once. CDR1 SGHRS and CDR2 YFSETQ come from the germline V gene. There are 14 residues in the CDR3. The germline V and J ends were trimmed by 7 bases and 5 bases, with 16 bases remaining between them. This sample was included in a study of regulatory T cells in long-lasting Graves disease. Time point reported: newly diagnosed GD, antithyroid drugs for less than 3 months. With RNA extracted from PBMCs as input, the TCR library was made. The same data also went into a second study, on T cells in Graves' hyperthyroidism and ophthalmopathy.

The TCR originated in a man in his forties with Graves disease. The input for sequencing was peripheral blood mononuclear cells (PBMCs), taken at new diagnosis, from a patient treated with antithyroid drugs. V is TRBV5-1 and J is TRBJ1-5; tentatively, D is TRBD1 (5 bases). CDR3 sequence reads: CASAAGWGDQPQHF. DNA of the CDR3: TGCGCCAGCGCGGCAGGGTGGGGGGATCAGCCCCAGCATTTT.